Listed here is a single TCR beta chain. This sample is part of a study of blood T cell repertoires in COVID-19. Study summary: The analysed material was cDNA or gDNA that came from T cells, B-cell-depleted T cells, or PBMCs.

One Seattle source followed patients from active infection through their disease course. V dropped 2 bases and J dropped 4; count of bases not matched to a gene: 3. The germline V gene encodes CDR1 MNHNS and CDR2 SASEGT. The CDR3 is made up of 15 amino acids. Authors' methods: Reference gene primers were amplified, and this amplification served to estimate nucleated cell counts. Using immunoSEQ multiplex PCR, the repertoire was profiled, and TCRdb retains in-frame clones only, with some absent. V and J calls and clone size are given by that table; D and trimming were obtained from the DNA. The sample lists about 170,000 clones, just over 90% seen once, with approximately 5% in the top ten.

The receptor's source is a man younger than 35 with COVID-19, enrolled during active disease. Sequencing was performed on peripheral blood. V and J are TRBV6-1 and TRBJ2-1; 9 bases align to TRBD2. Written as DNA, the CDR3 is TGTGCCAGCAGTGAATCTAGCGGGAAATACAATGAGCAGTTCTTC. Protein: CASSESSGKYNEQFF.